The clone carrying this T cell receptor beta chain was counted between two and nine times. These data belong to a study of shared clonotypes between healthy human individuals. Assay: immunoSEQ multiplex PCR; the TCRdb copy retains only in-frame clones and omits some. The sample holds about 670,000 clones, less than 80% seen once. This CDR3 has 13 residues. V was cut by 8 bases and J by 4 bases, with 11 bases left in between. Germline assignment: CDR1 SGHNT and CDR2 YENEEA. The TCR originated in a young woman in good health. The rearrangement links TRBV11-3 to TRBJ2-2; the D call may be TRBD1 or TRBD2 (6 bases each). The specimen sequenced was memory CD4+ T cells sorted from blood. Subset specified: CD45RA-negative fraction. The CDR3 sequence is CASHGGGTGELFF. The CDR3 nucleotides are TGTGCCAGCCACGGAGGGGGCACCGGGGAGCTGTTTTTT.